The T cell receptor beta chain under discussion was sequenced for a study of human T cells and chemical hapten exposure. TCRdb processed the RACE reads anew with MiXCR; each CDR3 protein has one entry. The repertoire holds 95,000 or so distinct CDR3 sequences, more than 9% seen once, with 2% to 2.5% in the top ten. V gave up 5 bases and J gave up 9 bases; unmatched junction bases: 4. CDR3 length equals 12 residues. The germline V gene has CDR1 LNHDA and CDR2 SQIVND (reference sequence). The time point: patch test 1, 2 weeks after DPC sensitization. The sample's treatment: therapeutic diphenylcyclopropenone sensitization with weekly scalp DPC.

This chain joins TRBV19 and TRBJ2-1, with 7 nucleotides matching TRBD1. The TCR comes from a man aged 40-50 years with alopecia areata. Some clones in this sample may be carry-over from other donors' samples. Specimen: whole blood, collected in connection with sensitization to the hapten diphenylcyclopropenone (DPC). CDR3 amino acids: CASSPTGVEQFF. DNA of the CDR3: TGTGCCAGTAGTCCCACAGGGGTTGAGCAGTTCTTC.